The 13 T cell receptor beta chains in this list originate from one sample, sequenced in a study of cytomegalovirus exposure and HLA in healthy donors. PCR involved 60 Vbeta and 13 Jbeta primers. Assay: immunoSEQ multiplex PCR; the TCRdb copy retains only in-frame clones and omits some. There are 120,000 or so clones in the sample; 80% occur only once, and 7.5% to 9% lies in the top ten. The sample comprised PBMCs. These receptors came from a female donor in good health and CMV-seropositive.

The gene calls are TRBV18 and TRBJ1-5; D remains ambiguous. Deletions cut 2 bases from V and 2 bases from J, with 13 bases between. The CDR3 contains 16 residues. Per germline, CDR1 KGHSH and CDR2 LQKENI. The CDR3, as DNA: TGTGCCAGCTCACCAACGCCGGAGATAGGCAATCAGCCCCAGCATTTT. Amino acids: CASSPTPEIGNQPQHF.

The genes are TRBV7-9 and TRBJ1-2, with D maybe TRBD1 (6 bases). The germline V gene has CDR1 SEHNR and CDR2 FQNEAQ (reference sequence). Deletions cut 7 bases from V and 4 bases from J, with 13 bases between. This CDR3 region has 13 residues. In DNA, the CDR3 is TGTGCCAGCACCTCGACAGGTCCCTATGGCTACACCTTC. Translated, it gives CASTSTGPYGYTF.

This chain's CDR3 is CASSPPMGQKETQYF. CDR3 coding DNA: TGTGCCAGCTCACCACCTATGGGGCAGAAAGAGACCCAGTACTTC. The V gene is TRBV18, the J gene TRBJ2-5; D is perhaps TRBD1 (5 bases). The CDR3 is 15 residues long. The germline V gene has CDR1 KGHSH and CDR2 LQKENI. V shed 0 bases and J shed 3 bases, with 11 bases lying between them.

In DNA, the CDR3 is TGTGCCAGCAGCCAAGTGGAGGGGTATGGCTACACCTTC. Translation gives CASSQVEGYGYTF. The chain recombines TRBV14 with TRBJ1-2; perhaps TRBD1 as D (5 bases). This CDR3 region has 13 residues. V was trimmed by 1 base and J by 5 bases, leaving 8 bases between them. From germline, CDR1 is SGHDN and CDR2 FVKESK.

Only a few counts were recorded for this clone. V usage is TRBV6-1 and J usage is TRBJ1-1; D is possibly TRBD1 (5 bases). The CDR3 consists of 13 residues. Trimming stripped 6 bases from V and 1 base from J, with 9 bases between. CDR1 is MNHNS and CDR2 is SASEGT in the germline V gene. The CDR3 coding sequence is TGTGCCAGCAGGCAGGGAGGGAACACTGAAGCTTTCTTT. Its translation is CASRQGGNTEAFF.

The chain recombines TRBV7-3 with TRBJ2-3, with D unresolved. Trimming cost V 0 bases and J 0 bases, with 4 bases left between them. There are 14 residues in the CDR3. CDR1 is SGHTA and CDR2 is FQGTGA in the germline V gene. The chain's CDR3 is CASSLTASTDTQYF. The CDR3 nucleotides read TGTGCCAGCAGCTTAACGGCTAGCACAGATACGCAGTATTTT.

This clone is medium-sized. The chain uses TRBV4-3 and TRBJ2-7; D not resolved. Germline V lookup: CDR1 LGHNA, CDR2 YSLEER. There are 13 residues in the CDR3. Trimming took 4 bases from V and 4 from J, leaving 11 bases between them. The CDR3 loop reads CASSRDPKYEQYF. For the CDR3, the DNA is TGCGCCAGCAGCCGCGATCCGAAATACGAGCAGTACTTC.

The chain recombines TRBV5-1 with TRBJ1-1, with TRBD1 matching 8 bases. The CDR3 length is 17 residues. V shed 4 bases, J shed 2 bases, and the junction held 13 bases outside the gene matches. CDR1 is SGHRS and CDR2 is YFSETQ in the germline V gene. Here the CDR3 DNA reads TGCGCCAGCAGCCATATTCTTGCGACAGGGGCTAACACTGAAGCTTTCTTT. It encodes CASSHILATGANTEAFF.

CDR3 amino acids: CASSLARESQETQYF. The CDR3 DNA follows: TGTGCCAGCAGCTTAGCGCGGGAGAGCCAAGAGACCCAGTACTTC. This chain joins TRBV7-6 and TRBJ2-5, with TRBD2 identical over 7 bases. V was pared by 0 bases and J by 1 base, with 2 bases of the junction left unmatched. The germline gives CDR1 SGHVS, CDR2 FNYEAQ. The CDR3 consists of 15 residues.

CDR3 DNA: TGTGCCATCAGGGGGCAACAGGGTCTCTCTGGAAACACCATATATTTT. It is translated as CAIRGQQGLSGNTIYF. V and J are TRBV10-3 and TRBJ1-3; D possibly corresponds to TRBD1 (6 bases). Germline loops: CDR1 ENHRY, CDR2 SYGVKD. The CDR3 is 16 residues long. Trimming left V 6 bases short and J 0 bases short, with 15 bases between.

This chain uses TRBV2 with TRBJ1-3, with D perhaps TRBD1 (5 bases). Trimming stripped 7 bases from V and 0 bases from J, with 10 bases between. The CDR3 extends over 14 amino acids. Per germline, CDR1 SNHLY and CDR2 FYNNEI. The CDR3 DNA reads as TGTGCCAGCATTAAAGACAGCTCTGGAAACACCATATATTTT. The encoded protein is CASIKDSSGNTIYF.

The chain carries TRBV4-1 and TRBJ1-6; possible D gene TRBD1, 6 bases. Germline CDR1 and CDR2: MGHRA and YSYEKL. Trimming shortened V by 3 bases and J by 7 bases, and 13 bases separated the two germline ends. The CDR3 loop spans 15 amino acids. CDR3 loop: CASSQPTGPNSPLHF. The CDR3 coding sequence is TGCGCCAGCAGCCAGCCAACAGGGCCCAATTCACCCCTCCACTTT.

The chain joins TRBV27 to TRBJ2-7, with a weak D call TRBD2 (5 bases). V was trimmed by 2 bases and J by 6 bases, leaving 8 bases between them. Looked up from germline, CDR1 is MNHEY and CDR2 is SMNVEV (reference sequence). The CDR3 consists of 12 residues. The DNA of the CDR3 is TGTGCCAGCAGTTTAGATGGGAGCGAGCAGTACTTC. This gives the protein CASSLDGSEQYF.